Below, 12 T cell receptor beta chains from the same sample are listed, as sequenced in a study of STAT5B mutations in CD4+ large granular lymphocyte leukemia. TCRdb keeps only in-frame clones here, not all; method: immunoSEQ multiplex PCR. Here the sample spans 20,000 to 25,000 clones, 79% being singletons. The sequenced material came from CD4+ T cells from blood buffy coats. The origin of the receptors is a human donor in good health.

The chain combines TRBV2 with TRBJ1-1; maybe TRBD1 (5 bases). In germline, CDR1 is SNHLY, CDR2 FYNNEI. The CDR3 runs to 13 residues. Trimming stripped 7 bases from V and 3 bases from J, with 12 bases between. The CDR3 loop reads CASKRDRDTEAFF. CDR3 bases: TGTGCCAGCAAAAGGGACCGCGACACTGAAGCTTTCTTT.

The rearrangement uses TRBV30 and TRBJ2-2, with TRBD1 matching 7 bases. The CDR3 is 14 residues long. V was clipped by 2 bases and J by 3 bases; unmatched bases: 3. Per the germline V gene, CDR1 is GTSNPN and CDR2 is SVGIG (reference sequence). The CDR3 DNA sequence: TGTGCCTGGAGTTCCGGGACAGACACCGGGGAGCTGTTTTTT. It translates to CAWSSGTDTGELFF.

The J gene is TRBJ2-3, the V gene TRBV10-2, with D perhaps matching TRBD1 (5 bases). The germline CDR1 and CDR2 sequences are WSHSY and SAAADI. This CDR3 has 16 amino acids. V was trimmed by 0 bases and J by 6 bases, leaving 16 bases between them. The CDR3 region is CASSESVGAGADTQYF. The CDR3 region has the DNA TGCGCCAGCAGTGAGTCGGTAGGGGCAGGAGCGGATACGCAGTATTTT.

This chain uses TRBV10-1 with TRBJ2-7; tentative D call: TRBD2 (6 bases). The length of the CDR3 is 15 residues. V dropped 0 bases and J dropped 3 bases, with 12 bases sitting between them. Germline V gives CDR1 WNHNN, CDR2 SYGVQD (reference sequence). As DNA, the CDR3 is TGCGCCAGCAGTGAGTCTGCCGGGAGATTCTACGAGCAGTACTTC. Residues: CASSESAGRFYEQYF.

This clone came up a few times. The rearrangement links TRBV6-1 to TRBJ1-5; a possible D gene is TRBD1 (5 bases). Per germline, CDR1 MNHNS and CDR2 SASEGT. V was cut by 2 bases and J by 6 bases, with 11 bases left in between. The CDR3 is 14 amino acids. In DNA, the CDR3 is TGTGCCAGCAGTGAACTTGGGGGAAGTCAGCCCCAGCATTTT. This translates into CASSELGGSQPQHF.

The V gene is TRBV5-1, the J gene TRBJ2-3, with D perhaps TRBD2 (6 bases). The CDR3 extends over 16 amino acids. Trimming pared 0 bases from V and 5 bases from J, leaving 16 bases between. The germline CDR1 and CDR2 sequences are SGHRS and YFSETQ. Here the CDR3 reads CASSLGSSGRQDTQYF. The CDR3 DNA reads TGCGCCAGCAGCTTGGGGAGTAGCGGAAGGCAAGATACGCAGTATTTT.

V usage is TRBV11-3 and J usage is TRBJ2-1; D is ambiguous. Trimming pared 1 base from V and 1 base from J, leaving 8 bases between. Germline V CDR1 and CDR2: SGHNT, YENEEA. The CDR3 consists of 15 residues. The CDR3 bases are TGTGCCAGCAGCTTAGCGGCCTCATCCTACAATGAGCAGTTCTTC. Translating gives CASSLAASSYNEQFF. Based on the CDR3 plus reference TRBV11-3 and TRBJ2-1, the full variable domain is EAGVVQSPRYKIIEKKQPVAFWCNPISGHNTLYWYLQNLGQGPELLIRYENEEAVDDSQLPKDRFSAERLKGVDSTLKIQPAELGDSAVYLCASSLAASSYNEQFFGPGTRLTVL.

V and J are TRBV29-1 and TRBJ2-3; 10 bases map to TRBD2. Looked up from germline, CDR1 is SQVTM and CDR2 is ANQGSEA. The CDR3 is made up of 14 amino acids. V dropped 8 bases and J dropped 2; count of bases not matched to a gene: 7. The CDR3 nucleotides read TGCAGCTCCAGCGGGAGGGCCATCACAGATACGCAGTATTTT. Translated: CSSSGRAITDTQYF.

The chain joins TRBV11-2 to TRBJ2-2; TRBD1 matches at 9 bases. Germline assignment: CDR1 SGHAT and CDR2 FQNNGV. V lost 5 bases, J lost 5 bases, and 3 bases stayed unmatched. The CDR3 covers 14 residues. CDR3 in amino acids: CASSLQGATGELFF. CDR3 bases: TGTGCCAGCAGCCTACAGGGGGCGACCGGGGAGCTGTTTTTT.

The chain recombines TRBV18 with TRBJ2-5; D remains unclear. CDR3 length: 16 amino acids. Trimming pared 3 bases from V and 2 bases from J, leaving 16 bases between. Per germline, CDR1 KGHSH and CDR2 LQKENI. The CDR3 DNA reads TGTGCCAGCTCACCGCTGGGGTCTGGAGCACAAGAGACCCAGTACTTC. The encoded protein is CASSPLGSGAQETQYF.

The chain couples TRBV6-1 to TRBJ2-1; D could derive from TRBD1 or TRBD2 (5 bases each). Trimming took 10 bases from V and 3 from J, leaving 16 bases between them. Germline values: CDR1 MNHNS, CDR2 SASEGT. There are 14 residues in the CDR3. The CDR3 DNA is TGTGCCATCACGGGACGAATCAACTACAATGAGCAGTTCTTC. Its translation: CAITGRINYNEQFF.

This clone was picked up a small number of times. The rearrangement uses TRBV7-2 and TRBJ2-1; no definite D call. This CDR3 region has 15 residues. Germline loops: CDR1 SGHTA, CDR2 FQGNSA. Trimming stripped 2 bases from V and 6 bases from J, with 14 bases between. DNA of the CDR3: TGTGCCAGCAGCTTATTCCCTATGGAACTCAATGAGCAGTTCTTC. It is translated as CASSLFPMELNEQFF.